Each of the 26 T cell receptor beta chains below was sequenced from the same sample in a study of blood T cell repertoires in COVID-19. Assay used: immunoSEQ multiplex PCR; TCRdb lists only in-frame clones, some missing. The sample holds about 300,000 clones; 85% to 90% are singletons and the top ten take 6.3%. Sequenced material: peripheral blood. These receptors were obtained from a woman aged 45-65 years with COVID-19, enrolled during active disease.

CDR3 residues: CASTTGRGARNTEAFF. In DNA form, the CDR3 reads TGTGCCAGCACAACCGGACGGGGGGCCAGGAACACTGAAGCTTTCTTT. The chain joins TRBV5-4 to TRBJ1-1; maybe TRBD1 (6 bases). V was cut by 6 bases and J by 1 base, with 19 bases left in between. The CDR3 is 16 amino acids. Germline values: CDR1 SGHNT, CDR2 YYREEE (reference sequence).

This clone was counted once. This specimen includes other DNA sequences encoding the same CDR3. The CDR3 DNA is TGTGCCAGCAGCCGGCAGGAGAACACTGAAGCTTTCTTT. Protein: CASSRQENTEAFF. This chain links TRBV14 with TRBJ1-1; D is uncertain. Trimming cost V 4 bases and J 1 base, with 7 bases left between them. The V gene's germline CDR1 is SGHDN and CDR2 FVKESK. This CDR3 has 13 amino acids.

V and J are TRBV19 and TRBJ1-1, with 9 bases lining up with TRBD1. The germline gives CDR1 LNHDA, CDR2 SQIVND (reference sequence). The CDR3 runs to 12 residues. Trimming removed 10 bases from V and 5 bases from J; junction bases left unmatched: 5. The CDR3 DNA reads TGTGCCACCCAGACAGGGGGAACTGAAGCTTTCTTT. This translates into CATQTGGTEAFF.

The chain employs TRBV3-1 (or the pseudogene TRBV3-2) and TRBJ2-5, with D possibly being TRBD2 (5 bases). This CDR3 has 12 residues. V was trimmed by 1 base and J by 6 bases, leaving 6 bases between them. The germline V gene encodes CDR1 LGHDT and CDR2 YNNKEL (reference sequence). In nucleotides, the CDR3 is TGTGCCAGCAGCCAAGCCGGGAAGACCCAGTACTTC. Protein product: CASSQAGKTQYF.

The V call is TRBV6-2 or TRBV6-3, the J call TRBJ1-1; D may be TRBD1 (6 bases). CDR3 size: 14 residues. The V and J ends lost 4 bases and 0 bases respectively, with 9 bases between them. In germline, CDR1 is MNHEY, CDR2 SVGEGT. CDR3 region: CASSLTGLNTEAFF. CDR3 bases: TGTGCCAGCAGTTTGACAGGTTTGAACACTGAAGCTTTCTTT.

The rearrangement joins TRBV5-1 to TRBJ1-5; 7 bases line up with TRBD1. The V gene's germline CDR1 is SGHRS and CDR2 YFSETQ. The CDR3 sequence is 15 residues long. The trim removed 4 bases at V and 1 base at J, leaving 5 bases unmatched. The CDR3 sequence: CASSPLGQSNQPQHF. DNA of the CDR3: TGCGCCAGCAGCCCACTGGGACAGAGCAATCAGCCCCAGCATTTT.

The chain recombines TRBV21-1 with TRBJ2-2; the table's D call, TRBD1, was not checked against the DNA. TRBV21-1 is a recognized pseudogene. The CDR3 contains 13 residues. For the CDR3, the DNA is TGTGCCAGCAGCCCGGACAGGGCCGGGGAGCTGTTTTTT. Protein sequence: CASSPDRAGELFF.

This chain uses TRBV18 with TRBJ2-4; a weak D match, TRBD1 (6 bases). The CDR3 has 16 amino acids. Trimming took off 0 bases at V and 0 bases at J, with 9 bases between the two ends. Looked up from germline, CDR1 is KGHSH and CDR2 is LQKENI. The CDR3 DNA reads as TGTGCCAGCTCACCACCGGGACACCTAGCCAAAAACATTCAGTACTTC. Its protein is CASSPPGHLAKNIQYF.

The chain combines TRBV7-2 with TRBJ2-1; 8 bases line up with TRBD2. The CDR3 consists of 19 residues. Per the germline V gene, CDR1 is SGHTA and CDR2 is FQGNSA. V was clipped by 1 base and J by 3 bases; unmatched bases: 14. CDR3 DNA sequence: TGTGCCAGCAGCTTAGTGTTTGCCCTAGCGGGTGATCTCTACAATGAGCAGTTCTTC. It is translated as CASSLVFALAGDLYNEQFF.

For this clone: Other DNA sequences within the sample encode an identical CDR3. The J gene is TRBJ2-7, the V gene TRBV5-1, with a tentative D call TRBD2 (6 bases). V lost 2 bases to trimming and J lost 0 bases, with 6 bases between them. Germline CDR1 and CDR2: SGHRS and YFSETQ. This CDR3 comprises 13 residues. The CDR3 sequence: CASSFGSSYEQYF. DNA for the CDR3: TGCGCCAGCAGCTTCGGGAGCTCCTACGAGCAGTACTTC.

The rearrangement links TRBV5-6 to TRBJ2-7, with 11 positions matching TRBD2. Germline-derived CDR1 and CDR2 are SGHDT and YYEEEE. The CDR3 loop spans 15 amino acids. The trim removed 2 bases at V and 4 bases at J, leaving 5 bases unmatched. CDR3 region: CASSFGTSGGYEQYF. The CDR3 region has the DNA TGTGCCAGCAGCTTTGGCACTAGCGGGGGTTACGAGCAGTACTTC.

The chain is built from TRBV7-2 and TRBJ2-3; 16 bases agree with TRBD2. Per the germline V gene, CDR1 is SGHTA and CDR2 is FQGNSA. The CDR3 covers 17 residues. Trimming at V came to 5 bases and at J to 3 bases, leaving 5 bases not matched to a gene. CDR3 sequence reads: CASSLQGLAGGTDTQYF. CDR3 nucleotides: TGTGCCAGCAGCCTTCAGGGACTAGCGGGAGGGACAGATACGCAGTATTTT.

The rearrangement uses TRBV6-5 and TRBJ2-7; a possible D gene is TRBD2 (6 bases). Trimming left V 6 bases short and J 1 base short, with 16 bases between. Germline values: CDR1 MNHEY, CDR2 SVGAGI. This CDR3 comprises 15 residues. The CDR3 sequence: CASSSATRGSYEQYF. CDR3 bases: TGTGCCAGCAGCAGCGCGACTAGGGGATCCTACGAGCAGTACTTC.

The gene calls are TRBV2 and TRBJ2-7, with D possibly matching TRBD2 (6 bases). The V and J ends lost 8 bases and 3 bases respectively, with 17 bases between them. Germline V gives CDR1 SNHLY, CDR2 FYNNEI. The CDR3 loop spans 14 amino acids. The CDR3 DNA is TGTGCCAGCGGCCCTCGGACTATACTCTACGAGCAGTACTTC. This gives the protein CASGPRTILYEQYF.

This CDR3 is CAWGGQGPEAFF. The CDR3 DNA reads as TGTGCCTGGGGGGGACAGGGCCCTGAAGCTTTCTTT. This sequence joins TRBV30 and TRBJ1-1; 9 nucleotides match TRBD1. The CDR3 runs 12 residues. V trimming: 5 bases; J trimming: 6 bases; junction bases outside the gene matches: 4. Per the germline V gene, CDR1 is GTSNPN and CDR2 is SVGIG (reference sequence).

V usage is TRBV24-1 and J usage is TRBJ1-5, with D hard to call. Germline V lookup: CDR1 KGHDR, CDR2 SFDVKD. The CDR3 length is 17 residues. With 1 base removed from V and 4 bases from J, the gap between germline ends came to 16 bases. The CDR3 nucleotides read TGTGCCACCAGTGATTTACCCCTCAACGGGTGGAATCAGCCCCAGCATTTT. Its protein product is CATSDLPLNGWNQPQHF.

This sequence joins TRBV14 and TRBJ2-5; 11 bases are a match to TRBD2. This CDR3 has 16 amino acids. Unmatched junction bases numbered 2, after V lost 1 base and J lost 1 base. The germline V gene encodes CDR1 SGHDN and CDR2 FVKESK. In DNA, the CDR3 is TGTGCCAGCAGCCAAGGACTAGCGGGGTTCCAAGAGACCCAGTACTTC. Protein product: CASSQGLAGFQETQYF.

The gene calls are TRBV5-4 and TRBJ1-1; D possibly corresponds to TRBD1 (6 bases). Germline-derived CDR1 and CDR2 are SGHNT and YYREEE (reference sequence). Between the trimmed V and J ends, which lost 8 bases and 0 bases, there was a span of 14 bases. The CDR3 is 14 amino acids. The CDR3 region is CASSQGQLNTEAFF. The CDR3 DNA reads TGTGCCAGTAGCCAGGGACAACTGAACACTGAAGCTTTCTTT. The entire variable domain, with the rest obtained from reference TRBV5-4 and TRBJ1-1, is as follows: ETGVTQSPTHLIKTRGQQVTLRCSSQSGHNTVSWYQQALGQGPQFIFQYYREEENGRGNFPPRFSGLQFPNYSSELNVNALELDDSALYLCASSQGQLNTEAFFGQGTRLTVV.

This clone is medium-sized by share. The chain joins TRBV21-1 to TRBJ1-5; no DNA check was done on the table's D call, TRBD1. TRBV21-1 is listed as a pseudogene. The CDR3 is made up of 17 amino acids. For the CDR3, the DNA is TGTGCCAGCAGCAAAGTCGACATCTTCCAGAGCAATCAGCCCCAGCATTTT. Encoded protein: CASSKVDIFQSNQPQHF.

The gene calls are TRBV7-9 and TRBJ2-7, with TRBD1 matching over 8 bases. V lost 5 bases to trimming and J lost 4 bases; unmatched junction nucleotides: 4. The length of the CDR3 is 13 residues. Germline values: CDR1 SEHNR, CDR2 FQNEAQ (reference sequence). The CDR3 bases are TGTGCCAGCAGCGCAGGGGGCGGGTACGAGCAGTACTTC. Translated, it gives CASSAGGGYEQYF.

V and J are TRBV12-5 and TRBJ1-5; 7 bases align to TRBD1. Germline V gene lookup returns CDR1 LGHNT and CDR2 FRNRAP. The CDR3 consists of 15 residues. The junction had 4 bases not matched to a gene; V was cut back by 4 bases and J by 1 base. This chain's CDR3 is CASGSGQVSNQPQHF. The CDR3 DNA is TGTGCTAGTGGTTCCGGACAGGTGAGCAATCAGCCCCAGCATTTT.

V gene TRBV27 combines with J gene TRBJ2-3; the D is unclear. CDR1 is MNHEY and CDR2 is SMNVEV in the germline V gene (reference sequence). The CDR3 length is 14 residues. The V and J ends lost 6 bases and 0 bases respectively, with 10 bases between them. The CDR3 nucleotides are TGTGCCAGCAGCGCTATAAGCAGCACAGATACGCAGTATTTT. It yields the protein CASSAISSTDTQYF.

This clone was detected only once. The rearrangement joins TRBV7-8 to TRBJ2-7; a weak D match, TRBD1 (5 bases). Germline V gives CDR1 SGHVS, CDR2 FQNEAQ. Trimming removed 1 base at V and 3 bases at J, with 19 bases between. The CDR3 contains 17 residues. CDR3 sequence: CASSLGSPLDRDYEQYF. CDR3 DNA sequence: TGTGCCAGCAGCTTAGGATCCCCCCTCGACAGAGACTACGAGCAGTACTTC.

This chain uses TRBV19 with TRBJ1-5; D remains unclear. The CDR3 has 13 residues. Germline CDR1 reads LNHDA; CDR2 reads SQIVND (reference sequence). Between the trimmed V and J ends, which lost 4 bases and 9 bases, there was a span of 13 bases. The CDR3 nucleotides are TGTGCCAGTAGTACTGGGAGAAAGGGGCCCCAGCATTTT. This gives the protein CASSTGRKGPQHF. The entire variable domain, with the rest obtained from reference TRBV19 and TRBJ1-5, is as follows: DGGITQSPKYLFRKEGQNVTLSCEQNLNHDAMYWYRQDPGQGLRLIYYSQIVNDFQKGDIAEGYSVSREKKESFPLTVTSAQKNPTAFYLCASSTGRKGPQHFGDGTRLSIL.

The chain recombines TRBV7-6 with TRBJ2-3; 13 positions match TRBD2. The germline CDR1 and CDR2 sequences are SGHVS and FNYEAQ. CDR3 length equals 17 residues. V lost 4 bases, J lost 5 bases, and 9 bases stayed unmatched. The CDR3 nucleotides read TGTGCCAGCAGCTCCCGGACTAGCGGGAGAATCGGAGATACGCAGTATTTT. Protein product: CASSSRTSGRIGDTQYF.

This clone was recorded a few times. The chain uses TRBV5-4 and TRBJ2-5; no clear D gene. The CDR3 consists of 15 residues. V lost 4 bases and J 3 bases, leaving 16 bases between the germline ends. Germline V gene data show CDR1 as SGHNT and CDR2 as YYREEE (reference sequence). The CDR3 region is CASSPRRALEETQYF. In DNA form, the CDR3 reads TGTGCCAGCAGCCCCCGGCGTGCCCTAGAAGAGACCCAGTACTTC.